These 31 T cell receptor beta chains were all obtained from the same sample, sequenced in a study of cytomegalovirus exposure and HLA in healthy donors. The PCR made use of 60 Vbeta and 13 Jbeta primers. Profiling relied on immunoSEQ multiplex PCR, and the TCRdb table lists in-frame clones only, not all of them. This table has 160,000 or so clones, approximately 80% appearing once. The sample comprised PBMCs. These TCRs come from a woman aged 18 to 35 in good health and CMV-seronegative.

The chain combines TRBV7-2 with TRBJ1-5; TRBD1 might be the D (5 bases). This CDR3 comprises 16 residues. Deletions cut 3 bases from V and 4 bases from J, with 16 bases between. Germline V CDR1 and CDR2: SGHTA, FQGNSA. The CDR3: CASSFGGTGENQPQHF. The CDR3, as DNA: TGTGCCAGCAGCTTCGGCGGGACGGGAGAAAATCAGCCCCAGCATTTT.

This chain uses TRBV25-1 with TRBJ1-1; D ambiguous. CDR3 size: 13 residues. CDR1 is MGHDK, CDR2 SYGVNS, per germline. Trimming pared 6 bases from V and 1 base from J, leaving 9 bases between. CDR3 sequence: CASRGVGNTEAFF. The DNA for the CDR3 is TGTGCCAGCAGGGGAGTAGGGAACACTGAAGCTTTCTTT. Together with reference TRBV25-1 and TRBJ1-1, the CDR3 gives the full variable domain: EADIYQTPRYLVIGTGKKITLECSQTMGHDKMYWYQQDPGMELHLIHYSYGVNSTEKGDLSSESTVSRIRTEHFPLTLESARPSHTSQYLCASRGVGNTEAFFGQGTRLTVV.

V and J are TRBV6-5 and TRBJ1-3, with D maybe TRBD1 (5 bases). Trimming pared 6 bases from V and 0 bases from J, leaving 12 bases between. The CDR3 is 15 residues long. CDR1 is MNHEY and CDR2 is SVGAGI in the germline V gene. The CDR3 DNA reads as TGTGCCAGCAGCCGGGGGGGAACCTCTGGAAACACCATATATTTT. Translation: CASSRGGTSGNTIYF.

The V gene is TRBV5-5, the J gene TRBJ2-7; 10 nucleotides align to TRBD1. This CDR3 contains 15 residues. V shed 4 bases and J 4 bases; nucleotides not matched to a gene: 8. Germline CDR1 and CDR2: SGHKS and YYEKEE (reference sequence). CDR3 nucleotides: TGTGCCAGCAGCGTGGCCGGGACAGGGGTGTACGAGCAGTACTTC. This gives the protein CASSVAGTGVYEQYF.

The chain is built from TRBV5-4 and TRBJ1-2; 8 nucleotides match TRBD1. Germline-derived CDR1 and CDR2 are SGHNT and YYREEE (reference sequence). The CDR3 consists of 15 residues. The V segment lost 3 bases and the J segment 7 bases; nucleotides outside the gene matches: 11. The CDR3 here is CASSSVGQAIAGYTF. In DNA form, the CDR3 reads TGTGCCAGCAGCTCCGTGGGACAGGCCATAGCTGGCTACACCTTC.

This clone was seen only once. The junction departs from germline at one end; a sequencing error may be responsible. This sequence joins TRBV10-3 and TRBJ2-4; weak D call: TRBD1 (6 bases). This CDR3 is 12 amino acids long. CDR1 and CDR2 (germline): ENHRY, SYGVKD. This CDR3 is CAISIQGNSQYF. The CDR3 nucleotides read TGTGCCATCAGTATACAGGGAAACAGTCAGTACTTC.

This rearrangement joins TRBV18 to TRBJ1-2; 7 nucleotides agree with TRBD1. This CDR3 region has 14 residues. With 4 bases clipped from V and 4 bases from J, the junction kept 6 bases outside the gene matches. The germline CDR1 and CDR2 sequences are KGHSH and LQKENI. CDR3 in amino acids: CASSQRQGSYGYTF. DNA of the CDR3: TGTGCCAGCTCACAACGACAGGGAAGCTATGGCTACACCTTC.

This chain links TRBV7-8 with TRBJ2-7, with TRBD2 matching 7 bases. From germline, CDR1 is SGHVS and CDR2 FQNEAQ. V was clipped by 5 bases and J by 1 base; unmatched bases: 11. The CDR3 extends over 16 amino acids. The CDR3 reads CASSLPAGEVSYEQYF. DNA of the CDR3: TGTGCCAGCAGCCTCCCCGCGGGGGAGGTGTCCTACGAGCAGTACTTC. The complete variable domain, with remaining parts taken from reference TRBV7-8 and TRBJ2-7, reads GAGVSQSPRYKVAKRGQDVALRCDPISGHVSLFWYQQALGQGPEFLTYFQNEAQLDKSGLPSDRFFAERPEGSVSTLKIQRTQQEDSAVYLCASSLPAGEVSYEQYFGPGTRLTVT.

The chain carries TRBV9 and TRBJ2-1, with 8 bases aligning to TRBD2. The CDR3 is 18 residues long. CDR1 and CDR2 (germline): SGDLS, YYNGEE. V trimming: 3 bases; J trimming: 9 bases; junction bases outside the gene matches: 20. Here the CDR3 DNA reads TGTGCCAGCAGCGCGGGGTCGCGTAAGGCTAGCGGGTCGATTGAGCAGTTCTTC. This encodes CASSAGSRKASGSIEQFF.

V gene TRBV5-6 combines with J gene TRBJ1-3; 7 positions agree with TRBD1. Trimming removed 2 bases from V and 5 bases from J; junction bases left unmatched: 4. CDR1 is SGHDT and CDR2 is YYEEEE in the germline V gene. The CDR3 is 14 residues long. As DNA, the CDR3 is TGTGCCAGCAGCTTTGACAGGGTTCGAAACACCATATATTTT. Its protein is CASSFDRVRNTIYF.

The chain combines TRBV19 with TRBJ1-5; D uncertain. The V end lost 3 bases, the J end lost 6 bases, and 12 bases lay between the germline ends. Germline V gives CDR1 LNHDA, CDR2 SQIVND (reference sequence). There are 14 residues in the CDR3. In DNA, the CDR3 is TGTGCCAGTAGTATCCTAGGCTCGGGTCAGCCCCAGCATTTT. Protein product: CASSILGSGQPQHF.

The chain has TRBV5-6 and TRBJ2-1, with D perhaps TRBD1 (6 bases). The CDR3 runs to 15 residues. CDR1 is SGHDT, CDR2 YYEEEE, per germline. V lost 5 bases and J lost 4, with 16 bases in between. The CDR3 sequence: CASSPLTGLYNEQFF. The CDR3 DNA sequence: TGTGCCAGCAGTCCACTCACAGGGTTATACAATGAGCAGTTCTTC.

The V call is TRBV7-9, the J call TRBJ1-6, with D possibly matching TRBD1 (6 bases). V was trimmed by 5 bases and J by 0 bases, leaving 11 bases between them. The CDR3 extends over 16 amino acids. Germline V gene data show CDR1 as SEHNR and CDR2 as FQNEAQ (reference sequence). The CDR3, as DNA: TGTGCCAGCAGCCTTAGGGGGAGCTCCTATAATTCACCCCTCCACTTT. Translating it yields CASSLRGSSYNSPLHF. The entire variable domain, with the rest obtained from reference TRBV7-9 and TRBJ1-6, is as follows: DTGVSQNPRHKITKRGQNVTFRCDPISEHNRLYWYRQTLGQGPEFLTYFQNEAQLEKSRLLSDRFSAERPKGSFSTLEIQRTEQGDSAMYLCASSLRGSSYNSPLHFGNGTRLTVT.

The V call is TRBV7-8, the J call TRBJ2-1; the match to TRBD2 covers 15 bases. The CDR3 contains 17 residues. The ends lost 5 bases at V and 3 bases at J; junction bases unmatched: 5. Germline CDR1 SGHVS, CDR2 FQNEAQ. Here the CDR3 reads CASSPGLAGGLYNEQFF. CDR3 bases: TGTGCCAGCAGCCCAGGACTAGCGGGGGGGCTCTACAATGAGCAGTTCTTC.

This chain joins TRBV5-1 and TRBJ2-5; possible D gene TRBD2, 5 bases. The CDR3 is made up of 16 amino acids. Germline CDR1 SGHRS, CDR2 YFSETQ. Trimming pared 0 bases from V and 6 bases from J, leaving 18 bases between. This chain's CDR3 is CASSLGGTGKTQTQYF. The DNA for the CDR3 is TGCGCCAGCAGCTTGGGTGGTACCGGGAAAACTCAGACCCAGTACTTC. The variable domain in full, completed from reference TRBV5-1 and TRBJ2-5, reads KAGVTQTPRYLIKTRGQQVTLSCSPISGHRSVSWYQQTPGQGLQFLFEYFSETQRNKGNFPGRFSGRQFSNSRSEMNVSTLELGDSALYLCASSLGGTGKTQTQYFGPGTRLLVL.

The chain employs TRBV5-1 and TRBJ2-3; no firm D call. There are 15 residues in the CDR3. Between the trimmed V and J ends, which lost 1 base and 1 base, there was a span of 10 bases. Germline lookup yields CDR1 SGHRS and CDR2 YFSETQ. CDR3 sequence (DNA): TGCGCCAGCAGCTTGACATCGACTGGCACAGATACGCAGTATTTT. Translating it yields CASSLTSTGTDTQYF.

V gene TRBV6-6 combines with J gene TRBJ2-5, with D perhaps matching TRBD2 (6 bases). CDR3 size: 15 residues. The V and J ends lost 2 bases and 3 bases respectively, with 13 bases between them. Germline V gene sequence: CDR1 MNHNY, CDR2 SVGAGI (reference sequence). The CDR3: CASSYIQDYEETQYF. The CDR3 bases are TGTGCCAGCAGTTACATTCAGGACTATGAAGAGACCCAGTACTTC.

This clone was seen more than once but under ten times. V and J are TRBV18 and TRBJ2-5; the D is unclear. Germline CDR1 KGHSH, CDR2 LQKENI. V lost 0 bases and J lost 3, with 11 bases in between. CDR3 length: 15 residues. The DNA of the CDR3 is TGTGCCAGCTCACCACCTTCCCTACCGAAAGAGACCCAGTACTTC. The encoded protein is CASSPPSLPKETQYF.

J is TRBJ1-3 and V is TRBV6-6; D is unresolved. Germline CDR1 is MNHNY and CDR2 is SVGAGI (reference sequence). Trimming pared 4 bases from V and 0 bases from J, leaving 10 bases between. This CDR3 has 15 residues. For the CDR3, the DNA is TGTGCCAGCAGTTCCGAGCTAATCTCTGGAAACACCATATATTTT. This codes for CASSSELISGNTIYF.

This clone was detected only once. CDR3 coding DNA: TGTGCCAGCAGCCCAAGGACAGGTTACGAGCAGTACTTC. It encodes CASSPRTGYEQYF. The chain carries TRBV7-9 and TRBJ2-5; 7 bases agree with TRBD1. Judging by the DNA end, TRBJ2-7 fits better; the J call may be wrong. Germline V gives CDR1 SEHNR, CDR2 FQNEAQ (reference sequence). There are 13 residues in the CDR3.

The CDR3 is CASTLQGAYTEAFF. CDR3 in DNA: TGTGCCAGTACCCTTCAGGGGGCCTACACTGAAGCTTTCTTT. The J gene is TRBJ1-1, the V gene TRBV19, with 8 bases fitting TRBD1. The CDR3 has 14 residues. After removal of 7 bases from V and 3 bases from J, the junction contained 7 bases not matched to a gene. Looked up from germline, CDR1 is LNHDA and CDR2 is SQIVND (reference sequence).

V usage is TRBV2 and J usage is TRBJ1-4; no definite D call. Between the trimmed V and J ends, which lost 4 bases and 13 bases, there was a span of 10 bases. The CDR3 loop spans 11 amino acids. Per the germline V gene, CDR1 is SNHLY and CDR2 is FYNNEI. This CDR3 reads CASSGSPRLFF. CDR3 coding DNA: TGTGCCAGCAGTGGATCGCCCAGACTGTTTTTT.

The V gene is TRBV29-1, the J gene TRBJ2-1, with TRBD1 as a possible D gene (6 bases). The V end was cut by 6 bases, the J end by 6 bases, with 15 bases between. CDR1 and CDR2 from the germline V gene are SQVTM and ANQGSEA. The CDR3 covers 13 residues. The CDR3 nucleotides are TGCAGCGTCCGAAGGGGCAGGGGCAATGAGCAGTTCTTC. This gives the protein CSVRRGRGNEQFF.

The chain is built from TRBV7-9 and TRBJ2-7; 8 nucleotides agree with TRBD1. The CDR3 has 14 residues. The junction had 4 bases not matched to a gene; V was cut back by 5 bases and J by 1 base. Looked up from germline, CDR1 is SEHNR and CDR2 is FQNEAQ (reference sequence). The CDR3 is CASSPRQGSYEQYF. The CDR3 DNA is TGTGCCAGCAGCCCCAGACAGGGGTCCTACGAGCAGTACTTC.

This clone ranks as medium-sized. The chain recombines TRBV6-1 with TRBJ1-6; tentatively, D is TRBD1 (5 bases). Trimming stripped 4 bases from V and 5 bases from J, with 9 bases between. This CDR3 is 14 amino acids long. Germline V CDR1 and CDR2: MNHNS, SASEGT. CDR3 protein: CASSAGADNSPLHF. CDR3 DNA: TGTGCCAGCAGTGCTGGGGCCGATAATTCACCCCTCCACTTT.

The CDR3: CASSYPDRGRNEQFF. In nucleotides, the CDR3 is TGTGCCAGCAGTTACCCCGACAGGGGGAGGAATGAGCAGTTCTTC. The chain has TRBV6-6 and TRBJ2-1; 9 bases agree with TRBD1. In germline, CDR1 is MNHNY, CDR2 SVGAGI (reference sequence). CDR3 length: 15 amino acids. The J segment lost 7 bases and the V segment lost 2 bases, leaving 6 bases of the junction unmatched.

This chain joins TRBV7-9 and TRBJ2-3; TRBD1 matches at 8 bases. Trimming cost V 5 bases and J 6 bases; bases outside gene matches: 10. Germline V gene lookup returns CDR1 SEHNR and CDR2 FQNEAQ (reference sequence). There are 15 residues in the CDR3. The CDR3 reads CASSKTGGTPDTQYF. The CDR3, as DNA: TGTGCCAGCAGCAAAACAGGGGGAACCCCTGATACGCAGTATTTT.

This clone was seen a single time. The genes are TRBV5-1 and TRBJ2-2; D uncertain. Trimming left V 2 bases short and J 6 bases short, with 14 bases between. Per germline, CDR1 SGHRS and CDR2 YFSETQ. This CDR3 has 15 amino acids. This chain's CDR3 is CASSLFYTISGELFF. CDR3 coding DNA: TGCGCCAGCAGCTTATTTTACACGATTTCCGGGGAGCTGTTTTTT.

V and J are TRBV19 and TRBJ2-7; D is possibly TRBD1 (6 bases). CDR3 size: 12 residues. Germline V CDR1 and CDR2: LNHDA, SQIVND (reference sequence). The ends were cut back, 5 bases at V and 4 bases at J, with 9 bases in the middle. As DNA, the CDR3 is TGTGCCAGTAGTCTCGACAGGTACGAGCAGTACTTC. It is translated as CASSLDRYEQYF. The full variable domain, completed using reference TRBV19 and TRBJ2-7, is DGGITQSPKYLFRKEGQNVTLSCEQNLNHDAMYWYRQDPGQGLRLIYYSQIVNDFQKGDIAEGYSVSREKKESFPLTVTSAQKNPTAFYLCASSLDRYEQYFGPGTRLTVT.

This clone was counted once. The chain joins TRBV21-1 to TRBJ1-1; the D call of TRBD1 is as the table states it, not checked on the DNA. TRBV21-1 is marked as a pseudogene. CDR3 length: 15 residues. The CDR3 nucleotides read TGTGCCAGCAGCAAAGGAAGACAGGCTCGGTATGAAGCTTTCTTT. It specifies CASSKGRQARYEAFF.

This clone was counted at least ten times. At the DNA level, this CDR3 is encoded by other sequences in the same sample as well. The CDR3 DNA sequence: TGCGCCAGCAGTGACGGGGGATACGAGCAGTACTTC. This translates into CASSDGGYEQYF. The chain recombines TRBV10-1 with TRBJ2-7, with a weak D call TRBD2 (6 bases). This CDR3 has 12 residues. CDR1 is WNHNN, CDR2 SYGVQD, per germline (reference sequence). V was cut by 3 bases and J by 4 bases, with 7 bases left in between.